Reported below is one T cell receptor (beta chain). It has no known antigen specificity. No qualities accompany the bases; no much larger clone lies one base away. CDR1 and CDR2 were assigned from the germline V gene as MNHEY and SVGAGI. From its cysteine to its phenylalanine, the CDR3 spans 15 amino acids. Only the CDR3 DNA stays, 45 bases, in frame from base 1. The trim is 6 bases for V and 0 bases for J, with a gap of 12 bases between the germline ends. The source of the sample is a study of cytomegalovirus exposure and HLA in healthy donors (dated by TCRdb to the late 2010s). A note on the overall study: An earlier analysis of roughly 610 of the donors reported about 280 Gb of sequence data and roughly 120 million unique TCR beta sequences obtained from some 200 million T cells. Roughly 310 gigabases of sequencing data and some 85 million unique TCR sequences were included in an early release covering over 600 HLA-typed donors. Of the roughly 400 genotyped donors, approximately 80% fell in the genetic ancestry cluster associated with self-reported Caucasian donors. The study aimed to test whether signatures of past pathogen exposure could be identified by cataloging public T cell receptors. Using immunosequencing, the study profiled T cell repertoires from fewer than 850 subjects and related those repertoires to cytomegalovirus serostatus. In addition to the first cohort of hundreds of subjects, a separate validation cohort of around 110 different subjects was used. To predict cytomegalovirus infection status, the study brought together high-throughput TCR immunosequencing, statistical association of individual TCRs with disease status, and machine learning. A later analysis re-analyzed previously published TCR beta repertoires from approximately 670 donors and added high-resolution HLA genotyping to study TCR occurrence patterns. The later analysis used no new phenotypic data to find candidate immune exposures, relying instead on TCR beta sequences and their occurrence across donors. To decide whether each TCR beta V gene segment behaved as functional or pseudogenic, an earlier analysis of fewer than 750 of the donors relied on high-throughput TCR beta sequencing. Alongside the repertoire data, information on donor age, sex, ethnicity and CMV serostatus was compiled. In a later genetic analysis, genome-wide SNP genotypes for about 65% of the roughly 700 donors were used, and that subset was treated as a discovery cohort. All discovery cohort repertoires had been generated using a single sequencing platform. Both class I and class II loci were covered by HLA typing, at four-digit resolution. The number of donors typed differed by locus, with roughly 629-640 for A, B, C, DRB1 and DQB1, over 500 for DQA1, approximately 570 for DPA1, and around 460 for DPB1. Because of strong linkage in the cohort, roughly 5 DR-DQ haplotypes were treated as single units for association and clustering. Across 300 to 400 genotyped donors of the cohort, an average of approximately 200,000 unique TCR beta nucleotide sequences per donor were sequenced, and approximately 17% of those sequences were non-productive.

The method behind the library was the immunoSEQ multiplex PCR assay. The multiplex PCR relied on a mix of 60 forward primers for TCR Vbeta segments and 13 reverse primers for TCR Jbeta segments. Amplification of the CDR3 region of rearranged TCR beta genes was performed with a multiplex PCR assay on genomic DNA. The Illumina HiSeq System was used to sequence the amplified TCR beta libraries as 87-base-pair reads. Turning to the authors' computational methods: A later analysis counted approximately 76 million unique TCR beta chains across the 670 or so repertoires, and approximately 11 million of these chains were shared by at least two donors. To remove PCR and sequencing errors, raw reads were error-corrected and collapsed into unique sequences using a nearest-neighbor algorithm that merged closely related sequences. Alignment of CDR3 sequences to IMGT reference sequences was used to assign V, D and J gene segments. For a sequence to be retained, a match of at least six nucleotides to both a V gene segment and a J gene segment was required. Rearrangements were classified as productive when the CDR3 lacked stop codons and remained in frame with V and J, and all other rearrangements were classified as non-productive. CDR3 was defined according to IMGT convention as the region running from the second conserved V-encoded cysteine to the conserved J-encoded phenylalanine. In an earlier analysis of approximately 500 of the donors, sequences lacking an unambiguous match to a single V gene segment were excluded. An earlier analysis of 587 of the donors classified V segments as functional when productive rearrangements were above 56.7% and as segregating when the standard deviation between donors was above 5%. A statistical classification framework was built to diagnose cytomegalovirus status from the catalog of TCR beta chain sequences. In a later analysis, TCR nucleotide sequences were compared against IMGT/GENE-DB human TR gene sequences so that V and J genes could be assigned. The TCRdist pipeline was used in a later analysis to assign CDR3 sequences and most-parsimonious VDJ recombination scenarios. In a later analysis, each TCR beta chain was defined by its CDR3 amino acid sequence together with its V-gene family, and reads without a unique V-gene family were excluded. As a way to deal with suspected cross-contamination and a sequencing artifact, a later analysis dropped 640 or so nucleotide sequences that were highly shared and had low generation probability. For each public chain, a later analysis derived a clonal expansion index from normalized ranks of inferred template counts within each repertoire. In a later analysis, generation probabilities were computed using a VDJ recombination model fitted to out-of-frame rearrangements, and the results were checked against IGoR. A later analysis scored TCR-TCR, TCR-HLA and TCR-CMV co-occurrence with hypergeometric tests, applying a repertoire-size bias correction to TCR pairs. False discovery rates were estimated in a later analysis by permuting HLA or CMV assignments 20 times. In a later analysis, co-occurring TCRs were grouped using DBSCAN, and TCRdist sequence similarity was added for clustering within HLA-allele-positive subsets. Co-occurrence clustering excluded repertoires with fewer than 30,000 or more than 120,000 public chains, plus five with anomalous nucleotide sharing. What TCRdb holds here is the immuneACCESS table cut down to in-frame rearrangements. Part of the clones is not present; checked against another copy, under half of the missing clones reflect an unresolved V gene, and the others are unexplained. From that table come the V and J calls and clone size; the DNA was used to work out D and trimming. Here the sample has 150,000 or so clones; about 72% occur a single time. The ten largest account for about 2.5% of the sample.

The cohort was made up of about 670 healthy bone marrow donors. Cohort members were all nominally healthy when sampled, although unrecorded immune exposures were likely present. CMV serostatus was recorded as positive for just under 300 and negative for about half of the 666 cohort members, whereas no CMV serostatus was recorded for the donor in question. Each donor provided a peripheral blood sample, and peripheral blood mononuclear cells were used for TCR beta sequencing. Genomic DNA extraction from the blood cell samples was performed with the Qiagen DNeasy Blood Extraction Kit. General findings and caveats noted by the study authors: In an earlier analysis of around 600 of the donors, most TCR beta V segments were observed in productive rearrangements about 90% or about 30% of the time, broadly matching IMGT annotations. The authors suggested that the approach could potentially be generalized to other disease states and immunological phenotypes. Correlated functional status among segregating V segments might be attributable to linkage disequilibrium, but an unknown experimental factor could not be ruled out. In a later analysis, several top co-occurrence clusters were reported to appear linked to parvovirus B19, influenza, CMV and Epstein-Barr virus. Immune exposure information for the cohort was limited to CMV serostatus. The cohort was sequenced for TCR beta chains only, and without alpha or paired-chain data the features that could be detected were limited. A cluster of highly shared sequence variants was judged likely to be a technical artifact of the sequencing pipeline. Most TCR sequences were observed very rarely across donors, whereas some public TCRs were present in many individuals. In vitro tests confirmed that a few of the cytomegalovirus-associated TCR beta chains recognize cytomegalovirus antigens. According to a later analysis, most CMV-associated TCR beta chains appeared to be HLA-restricted, and the HLA associations seemed to be driven largely by CMV exposure. Strong co-occurrence of HLA alleles, especially DR and DQ, made assigning TCR associations to individual alleles difficult. V-gene and J-gene trimming of TCR beta chains was associated with a missense DCLRE1C variant in a later genetic analysis, and the association was replicated in an independent cohort. In a later genetic analysis, fewer N-insertions in productive TCRs were reported among donors in an Asian-associated ancestry cluster than the roughly 700-donor mean. The classifier was reported to diagnose cytomegalovirus status with high specificity and sensitivity in both the original and validation cohorts. Compared with equally common non-associated chains, HLA-associated TCR beta chains in a later analysis were more clonally expanded and had lower generation probabilities. Because some donors lacked HLA typing at each locus, the association tests relied only on the typed subset. Specific HLA alleles were associated with 16,951 TCR beta sequences at a false discovery rate of 0.05 in a later analysis. The presence/absence analyses assumed that sequencing depth was roughly uniform across donors, and that assumption may not be true. A further reported finding was that TCR beta sequences accurately predicted the HLA-A and HLA-B alleles for most subjects in the first cohort. A total of fewer than 200 TCR beta chains were listed by the study as associated with cytomegalovirus. Around 16 rarely observed V segments, including chromosome 9 orphons, were excluded from the earlier analysis of about 600 of the donors because counts were too low. Some IMGT-functional V segments, including TRBV6-2 and TRBV6-3, could not be told apart with the 87-base-pair reads, so those segments were excluded. In a later analysis, TCR association rates were found to vary across HLA loci, with the most associated TCRs seen for DRB1 alleles and the fewest for HLA-C alleles.

The receptor chain draws on TRBV6-5 and TRBJ2-1, with a tentative D gene TRBD1 over 6 matching bases. Sequencing was carried out using PBMCs. This clonotype was obtained from a human donor in good health. The CDR3 loop reads CASSPQGSSYNEQFF. The DNA sequence follows: TGTGCCAGCAGCCCTCAGGGGAGCTCCTACAATGAGCAGTTCTTC.